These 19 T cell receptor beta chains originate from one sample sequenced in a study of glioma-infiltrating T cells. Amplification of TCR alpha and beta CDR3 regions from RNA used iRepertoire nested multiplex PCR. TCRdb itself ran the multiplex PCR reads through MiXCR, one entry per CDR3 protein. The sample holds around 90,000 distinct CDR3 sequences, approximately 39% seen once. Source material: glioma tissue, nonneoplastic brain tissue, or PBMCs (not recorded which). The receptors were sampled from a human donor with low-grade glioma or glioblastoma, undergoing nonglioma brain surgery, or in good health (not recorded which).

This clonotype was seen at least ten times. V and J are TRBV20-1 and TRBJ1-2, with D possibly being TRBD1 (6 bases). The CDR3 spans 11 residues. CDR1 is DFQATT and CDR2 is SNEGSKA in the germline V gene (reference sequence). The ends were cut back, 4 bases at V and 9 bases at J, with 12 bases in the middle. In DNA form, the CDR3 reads TGCAGTGCTATCGACAGGAATAGCTACACCTTC. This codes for CSAIDRNSYTF.

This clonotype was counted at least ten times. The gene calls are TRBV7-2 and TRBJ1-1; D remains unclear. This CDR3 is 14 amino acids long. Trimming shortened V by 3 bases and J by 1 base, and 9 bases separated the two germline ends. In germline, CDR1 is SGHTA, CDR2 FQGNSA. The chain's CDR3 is CASSLRTWNTEAFF. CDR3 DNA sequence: TGTGCCAGCAGCTTGAGGACCTGGAACACTGAAGCTTTCTTT.

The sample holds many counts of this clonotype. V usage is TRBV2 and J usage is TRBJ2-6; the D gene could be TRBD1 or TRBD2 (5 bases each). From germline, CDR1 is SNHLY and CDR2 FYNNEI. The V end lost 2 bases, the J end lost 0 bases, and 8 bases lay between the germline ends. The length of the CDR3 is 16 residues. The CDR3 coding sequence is TGTGCCAGCAGTGAATCGGGACGCTCTGGGGCCAACGTCCTGACTTTC. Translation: CASSESGRSGANVLTF.

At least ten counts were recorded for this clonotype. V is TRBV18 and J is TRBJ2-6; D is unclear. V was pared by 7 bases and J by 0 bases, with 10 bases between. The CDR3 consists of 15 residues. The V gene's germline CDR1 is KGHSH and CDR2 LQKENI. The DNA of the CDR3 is TGTGCCAGCTTCCCGTTGCTCTCTGGGGCCAACGTCCTGACTTTC. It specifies CASFPLLSGANVLTF.

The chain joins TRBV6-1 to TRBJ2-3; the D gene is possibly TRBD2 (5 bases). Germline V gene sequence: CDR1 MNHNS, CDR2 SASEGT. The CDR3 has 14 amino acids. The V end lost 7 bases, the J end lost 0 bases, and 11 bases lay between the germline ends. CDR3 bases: TGTGCCAGCACCCCGGGATACAGCACAGATACGCAGTATTTT. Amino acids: CASTPGYSTDTQYF.

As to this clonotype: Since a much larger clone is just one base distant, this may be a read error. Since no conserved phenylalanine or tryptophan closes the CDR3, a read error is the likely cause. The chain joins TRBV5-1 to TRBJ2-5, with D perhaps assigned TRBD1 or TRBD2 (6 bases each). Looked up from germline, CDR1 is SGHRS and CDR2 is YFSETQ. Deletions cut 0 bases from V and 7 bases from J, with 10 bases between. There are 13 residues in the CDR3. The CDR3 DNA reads TGCGCCAGCAGCTTGGACAGGGAGGTGACCCAGTACCTC. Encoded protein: CASSLDREVTQYL.

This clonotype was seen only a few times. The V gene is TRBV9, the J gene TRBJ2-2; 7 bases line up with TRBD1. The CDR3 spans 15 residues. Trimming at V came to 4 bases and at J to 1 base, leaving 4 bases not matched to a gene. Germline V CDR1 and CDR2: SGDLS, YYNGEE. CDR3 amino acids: CASSRRQGNTGELFF. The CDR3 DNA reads TGTGCCAGCAGCCGACGACAGGGGAACACCGGGGAGCTGTTTTTT.

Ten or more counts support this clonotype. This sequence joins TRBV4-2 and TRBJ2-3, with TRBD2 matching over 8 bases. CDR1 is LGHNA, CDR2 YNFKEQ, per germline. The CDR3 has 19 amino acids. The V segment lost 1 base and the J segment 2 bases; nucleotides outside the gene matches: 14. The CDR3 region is CASSQARSGGRGDTDTQYF. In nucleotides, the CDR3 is TGTGCCAGCAGCCAAGCTCGATCGGGGGGGCGAGGGGACACAGATACGCAGTATTTT.

The CDR3 protein is CASSLRDSYYEQYF. In nucleotides, the CDR3 is TGCGCCAGCAGCCTGCGAGACTCCTACTACGAGCAGTACTTC. The chain carries TRBV4-1 and TRBJ2-7, with D unclear. The CDR3 extends over 14 amino acids. Germline V CDR1 and CDR2: MGHRA, YSYEKL. Trimming took 4 bases from V and 3 from J, leaving 13 bases between them.

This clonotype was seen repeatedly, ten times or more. CDR3 residues: CASSLRIGGGELFF. In DNA, the CDR3 is TGCGCCAGCAGCTTGCGGATCGGGGGCGGAGAGCTGTTTTTT. The genes are TRBV5-1 and TRBJ2-2; D assignment may be TRBD1 or TRBD2 (6 bases each). V lost 1 base to trimming and J lost 11 bases, with 15 bases between them. This CDR3 region has 14 residues. Looked up from germline, CDR1 is SGHRS and CDR2 is YFSETQ.

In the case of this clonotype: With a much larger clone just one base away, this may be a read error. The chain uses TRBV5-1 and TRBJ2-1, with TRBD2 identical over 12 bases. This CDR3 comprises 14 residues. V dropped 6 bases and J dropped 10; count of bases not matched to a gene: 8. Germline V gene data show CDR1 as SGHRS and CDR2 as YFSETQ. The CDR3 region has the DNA TGCGCCAGCACCCCCGGACTAGCGGGGATAGAGCAGTTCTTC. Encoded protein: CASTPGLAGIEQFF.

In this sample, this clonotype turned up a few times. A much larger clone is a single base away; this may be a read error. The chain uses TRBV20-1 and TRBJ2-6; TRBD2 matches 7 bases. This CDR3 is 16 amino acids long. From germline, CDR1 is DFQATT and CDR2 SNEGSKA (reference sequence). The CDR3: CSASSYGGGGGNVLTF. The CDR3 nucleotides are TGCAGTGCTAGCAGTTACGGCGGGGGTGGGGGCAACGTCCTGACTTTC.

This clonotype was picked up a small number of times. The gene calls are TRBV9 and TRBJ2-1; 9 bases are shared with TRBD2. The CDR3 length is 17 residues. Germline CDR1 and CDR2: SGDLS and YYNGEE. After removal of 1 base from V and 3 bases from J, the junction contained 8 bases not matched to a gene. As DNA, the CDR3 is TGTGCCAGCAGCGTATCCAGGGTAGCGGGGGACTACAATGAGCAGTTCTTC. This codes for CASSVSRVAGDYNEQFF.

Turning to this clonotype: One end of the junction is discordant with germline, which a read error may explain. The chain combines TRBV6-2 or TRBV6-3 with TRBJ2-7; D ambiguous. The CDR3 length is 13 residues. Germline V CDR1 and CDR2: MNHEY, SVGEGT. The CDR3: CASRRTGSYEQYF. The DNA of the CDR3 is TGCGCCAGCCGCCGGACGGGCAGCTACGAGCAGTACTTC.

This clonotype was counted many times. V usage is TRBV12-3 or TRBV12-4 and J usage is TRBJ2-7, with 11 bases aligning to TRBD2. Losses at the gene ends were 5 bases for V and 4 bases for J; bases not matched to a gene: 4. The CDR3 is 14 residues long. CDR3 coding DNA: TGTGCCAGCAGTACTAGCGGGAGCAGGTACGAGCAGTACTTC. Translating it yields CASSTSGSRYEQYF.

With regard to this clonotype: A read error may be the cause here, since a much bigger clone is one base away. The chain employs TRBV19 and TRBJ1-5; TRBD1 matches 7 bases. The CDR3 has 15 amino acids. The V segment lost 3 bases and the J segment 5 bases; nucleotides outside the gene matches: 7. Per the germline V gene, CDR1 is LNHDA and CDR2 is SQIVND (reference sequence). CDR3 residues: CASSMAGGFDQPQHF. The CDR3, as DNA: TGTGCCAGTAGTATGGCAGGGGGATTTGATCAGCCCCAGCATTTT.

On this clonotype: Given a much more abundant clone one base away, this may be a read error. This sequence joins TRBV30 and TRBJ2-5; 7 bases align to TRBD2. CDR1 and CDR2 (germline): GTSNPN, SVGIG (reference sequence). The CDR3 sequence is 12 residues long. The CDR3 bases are TGTGCCTGGAGACCAGGGAGGGAGACCCAGAACTTC. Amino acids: CAWRPGRETQNF. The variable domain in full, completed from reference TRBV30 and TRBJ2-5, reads SQTIHQWPATLVQPVGSPLSLECTVEGTSNPNLYWYRQAAGRGLQLLFYSVGIGQISSEVPQNLSASRPQDRQFILSSKKLLLSDSGFYLCAWRPGRETQNFGPGTRLLVL.

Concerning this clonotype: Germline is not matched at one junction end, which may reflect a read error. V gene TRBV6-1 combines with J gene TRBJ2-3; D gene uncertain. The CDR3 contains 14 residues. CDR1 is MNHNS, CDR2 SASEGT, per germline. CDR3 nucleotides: TGCGCCAGCTCAAGGGAACATAGCACAGATACGCAGTATTTT. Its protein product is CASSREHSTDTQYF.

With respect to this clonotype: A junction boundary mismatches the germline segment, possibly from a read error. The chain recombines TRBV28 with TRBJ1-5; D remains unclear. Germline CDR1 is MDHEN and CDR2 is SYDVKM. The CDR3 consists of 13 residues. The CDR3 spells CASSYNNYQTQHF. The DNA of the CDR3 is TGTGCCAGCAGCTATAATAATTATCAGACCCAGCATTTT.